The 7 T cell receptor beta chains below come from one sample, sequenced in a study of OX40 agonist ivuxolimab in advanced cancers. TCRdb keeps only in-frame clones here, not all; method: immunoSEQ multiplex PCR. The sample holds fewer than 85,000 clones; just over 85% are singletons and the top ten take about 0.7%. The starting material was CD4+ or CD8+ T cells sorted from blood, obtained in a trial of the OX40 agonist ivuxolimab. The source of these receptors is an adult with an advanced solid tumor such as melanoma, head and neck, liver or kidney cancer.

This clone was seen only once. The V call is TRBV2, the J call TRBJ2-3; 10 positions agree with TRBD1. The CDR3 contains 15 residues. Germline V gene data show CDR1 as SNHLY and CDR2 as FYNNEI. V lost 8 bases, J lost 0 bases, and 5 bases stayed unmatched. CDR3 coding DNA: TGTGCCAGCTGCCCGGACAGGGGGAGCACAGATACGCAGTATTTT. This sequence encodes CASCPDRGSTDTQYF.

This clone showed up just once. The chain employs TRBV29-1 and TRBJ2-3; D is possibly TRBD2 (6 bases). Germline values: CDR1 SQVTM, CDR2 ANQGSEA. V was pared by 4 bases and J by 6 bases, with 11 bases between. The CDR3 has 12 residues. The CDR3 region has the DNA TGCAGCGTTGCCCGCGGGGCGGATACGCAGTATTTT. Amino acids: CSVARGADTQYF.

The chain employs TRBV7-2 and TRBJ1-2; D possibly corresponds to TRBD1 (6 bases). Looked up from germline, CDR1 is SGHTA and CDR2 is FQGNSA. Trimming removed 0 bases from V and 8 bases from J, with 16 bases in between. CDR3 size: 15 residues. The CDR3 DNA follows: TGTGCCAGCAGCTTAGCGCGGTCAGGGGCAGTAGGCTACACCTTC. This encodes CASSLARSGAVGYTF. Combining the CDR3 with reference TRBV7-2 and TRBJ1-2 gives the whole variable domain GAGVSQSPSNKVTEKGKDVELRCDPISGHTALYWYRQSLGQGLEFLIYFQGNSAPDKSGLPSDRFSAERTGGSVSTLTIQRTQQEDSAVYLCASSLARSGAVGYTFGSGTRLTVV.

The table lists this clone with a few counts. The rearrangement links TRBV28 to TRBJ1-5, with a possible D match to TRBD1 (5 bases). Between the trimmed V and J ends, which lost 5 bases and 4 bases, there was a span of 15 bases. The CDR3 loop spans 15 amino acids. Germline V gene data show CDR1 as MDHEN and CDR2 as SYDVKM. CDR3 DNA: TGTGCCAGCAGTGCTGGGAGACAGTCAAATCAGCCCCAGCATTTT. Encoded protein: CASSAGRQSNQPQHF.

The V and J genes are TRBV6-6 and TRBJ2-3; tentative D call: TRBD2 (6 bases). V lost 4 bases and J lost 5, with 13 bases in between. Germline loops: CDR1 MNHNY, CDR2 SVGAGI (reference sequence). The CDR3 consists of 14 residues. CDR3 DNA sequence: TGTGCCAGCAGTTCCCCCTTGGGAGGAGATACGCAGTATTTT. This sequence encodes CASSSPLGGDTQYF.

The chain employs TRBV7-7 and TRBJ2-5; tentative D call: TRBD1 (5 bases). V lost 5 bases and J 5 bases, leaving 24 bases between the germline ends. CDR1 SSHAT and CDR2 FNYEAQ come from the germline V gene (reference sequence). The CDR3 sequence is 17 residues long. The DNA for the CDR3 is TGTGCCAGCAGCCTTGCCAACGTGCCAGGGATAGTGGAGACCCAGTACTTC. Its translation is CASSLANVPGIVETQYF. Full variable domain (outside the CDR3, taken from reference TRBV7-7 and TRBJ2-5): GAGVSQSPRYKVTKRGQDVTLRCDPISSHATLYWYQQALGQGPEFLTYFNYEAQPDKSGLPSDRFSAERPEGSISTLTIQRTEQRDSAMYRCASSLANVPGIVETQYFGPGTRLLVL.

The chain carries TRBV9 and TRBJ2-7; D may be TRBD2 (6 bases). The V end lost 0 bases, the J end lost 6 bases, and 10 bases lay between the germline ends. There are 13 residues in the CDR3. Germline V gene lookup returns CDR1 SGDLS and CDR2 YYNGEE. CDR3 DNA sequence: TGTGCCAGCAGCGTAGGCGGCGGGACCGAGCAGTACTTC. Translated, it gives CASSVGGGTEQYF.